The entry below describes one TCR beta chain. This sample is part of a study of blood T cell repertoires in COVID-19. Study at large: Sites in the United States, Italy and Spain provided acute and convalescent COVID-19 samples. In each case, the material was cDNA or gDNA derived from T cells, B-cell-depleted T cells, or PBMCs.

The authors' processing: Nucleated cell counts were estimated from reference gene primer amplification. TCRdb's table, derived via immunoSEQ multiplex PCR, lists solely in-frame clones and lacks some. Clonal size and the V and J genes are those of that table, whereas D and trimming came from the DNA. The sample lists about 160,000 clones, roughly 80% occurring once. Trimming at V came to 0 bases and at J to 6 bases, leaving 8 bases not matched to a gene. Germline V gene data show CDR1 as SGHRS and CDR2 as YFSETQ. This CDR3 is built from 16 residues. The sequence was obtained from a man between 65 and 85 years old with acute or convalescent COVID-19. The rearrangement joins TRBV5-1 to TRBJ2-7; 11 nucleotides match TRBD2. Material for sequencing was peripheral blood. DNA of the CDR3: TGCGCCAGCAGCTTGGGGTCTAGCGGGGGGTTTCGCGAGCAGTACTTC. This encodes CASSLGSSGGFREQYF.